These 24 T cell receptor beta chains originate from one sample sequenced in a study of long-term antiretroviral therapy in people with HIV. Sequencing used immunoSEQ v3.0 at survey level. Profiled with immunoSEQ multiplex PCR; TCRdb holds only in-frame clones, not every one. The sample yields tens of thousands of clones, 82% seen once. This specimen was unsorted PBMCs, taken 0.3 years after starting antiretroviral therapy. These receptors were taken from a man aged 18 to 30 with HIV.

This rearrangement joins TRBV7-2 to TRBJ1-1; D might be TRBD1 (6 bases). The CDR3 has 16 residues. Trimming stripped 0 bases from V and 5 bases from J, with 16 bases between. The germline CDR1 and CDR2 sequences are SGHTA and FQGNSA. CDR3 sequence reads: CASSLAGASGGTEAFF. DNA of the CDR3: TGTGCCAGCAGCTTAGCGGGGGCCAGTGGGGGGACTGAAGCTTTCTTT.

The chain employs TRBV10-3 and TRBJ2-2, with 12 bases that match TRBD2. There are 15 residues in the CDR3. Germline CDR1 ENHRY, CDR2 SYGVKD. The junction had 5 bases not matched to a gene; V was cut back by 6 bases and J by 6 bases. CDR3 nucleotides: TGTGCCATCAGCCCTAGCGGGAGGGCCCCCGGGGAGCTGTTTTTT. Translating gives CAISPSGRAPGELFF.

The CDR3 nucleotides are TGTGCCAGCAGTTTCCTGGGGGCAACTGAAGCTTTCTTT. Its translation is CASSFLGATEAFF. This chain connects TRBV28 to TRBJ1-1; D possibly corresponds to TRBD1 (6 bases). The CDR3 runs to 13 residues. V was clipped by 3 bases and J by 5 bases, with 10 bases between them. The germline V gene encodes CDR1 MDHEN and CDR2 SYDVKM.

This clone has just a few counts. The CDR3 bases are TGCGCCAGCAGCCAAGTTACCAGGATCGCGGGAGGTTATGGCTACACCTTC. Its protein product is CASSQVTRIAGGYGYTF. The V and J genes are TRBV4-1 and TRBJ1-2; no reliable D call. Germline lookup yields CDR1 MGHRA and CDR2 YSYEKL. The CDR3 totals 17 residues. The germline V and J ends were trimmed by 1 base and 5 bases, with 20 bases remaining between them.

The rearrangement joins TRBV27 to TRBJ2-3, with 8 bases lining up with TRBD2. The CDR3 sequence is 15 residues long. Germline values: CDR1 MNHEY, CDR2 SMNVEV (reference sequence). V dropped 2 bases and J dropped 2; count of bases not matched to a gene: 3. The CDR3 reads CASSLTSGPTDTQYF. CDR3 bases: TGTGCCAGCAGTTTAACTAGCGGACCCACAGATACGCAGTATTTT.

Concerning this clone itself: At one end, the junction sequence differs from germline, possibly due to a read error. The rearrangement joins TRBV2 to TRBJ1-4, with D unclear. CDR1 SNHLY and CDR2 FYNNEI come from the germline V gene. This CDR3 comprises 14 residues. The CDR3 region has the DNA TGTGCCAGCAGCGAAGTAACAACTAATGAAAAACTGTTTTTT. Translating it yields CASSEVTTNEKLFF.

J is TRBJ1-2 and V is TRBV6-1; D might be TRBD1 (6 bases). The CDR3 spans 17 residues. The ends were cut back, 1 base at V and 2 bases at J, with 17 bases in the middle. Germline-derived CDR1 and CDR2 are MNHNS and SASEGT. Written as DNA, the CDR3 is TGTGCCAGCAGTGAAGATGGGGGGCACCCTTTCAACTATGGCTACACCTTC. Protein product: CASSEDGGHPFNYGYTF.

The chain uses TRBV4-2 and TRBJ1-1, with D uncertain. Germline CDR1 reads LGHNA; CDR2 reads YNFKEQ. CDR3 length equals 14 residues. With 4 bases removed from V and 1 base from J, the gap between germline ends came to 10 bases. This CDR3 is CASSPSTPNTEAFF. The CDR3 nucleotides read TGTGCCAGCAGCCCGAGCACTCCGAACACTGAAGCTTTCTTT.

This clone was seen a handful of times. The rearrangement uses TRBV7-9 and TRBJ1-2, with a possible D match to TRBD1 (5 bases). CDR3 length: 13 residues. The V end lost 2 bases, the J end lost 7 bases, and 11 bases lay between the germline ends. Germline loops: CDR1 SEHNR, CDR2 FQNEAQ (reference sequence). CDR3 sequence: CASSLRPGSGYTF. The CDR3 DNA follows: TGTGCCAGCAGCTTAAGGCCAGGGTCTGGCTACACCTTC.

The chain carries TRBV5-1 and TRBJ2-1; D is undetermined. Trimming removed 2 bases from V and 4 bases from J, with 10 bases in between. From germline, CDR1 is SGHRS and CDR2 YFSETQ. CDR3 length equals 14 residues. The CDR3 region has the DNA TGCGCCAGCAGCTTCCTAGACACTTACAATGAGCAGTTCTTC. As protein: CASSFLDTYNEQFF.

In DNA, the CDR3 is TGTGCCAGCAGTTTACGAGGCAGGTCTAACTATGGCTACACCTTC. It specifies CASSLRGRSNYGYTF. This sequence joins TRBV27 and TRBJ1-2; D remains unclear. Germline V gives CDR1 MNHEY, CDR2 SMNVEV (reference sequence). Between the trimmed V and J ends, which lost 2 bases and 0 bases, there was a span of 10 bases. This CDR3 contains 15 residues.

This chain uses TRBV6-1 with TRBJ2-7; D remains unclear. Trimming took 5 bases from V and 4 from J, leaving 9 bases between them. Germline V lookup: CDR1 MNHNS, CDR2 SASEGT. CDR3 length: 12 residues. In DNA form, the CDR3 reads TGTGCCAGCAGTCCGGCTAATTACGAGCAGTACTTC. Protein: CASSPANYEQYF.

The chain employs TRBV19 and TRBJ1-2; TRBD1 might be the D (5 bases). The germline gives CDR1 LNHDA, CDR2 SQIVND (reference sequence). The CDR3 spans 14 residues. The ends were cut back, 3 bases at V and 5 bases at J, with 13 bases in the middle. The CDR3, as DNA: TGTGCCAGTAGTATCTCCCCGGGGCCGTATGGCTACACCTTC. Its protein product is CASSISPGPYGYTF.

CDR3 sequence (DNA): TGCGCCAGCAGCCACGCCAGAGCGGGGGGCACTGAAGCTTTCTTT. It translates to CASSHARAGGTEAFF. The chain employs TRBV4-1 and TRBJ1-1; tentatively, D is TRBD1 (5 bases). The CDR3 covers 15 residues. CDR1 is MGHRA and CDR2 is YSYEKL in the germline V gene. Trimming took 3 bases from V and 4 from J, leaving 15 bases between them.

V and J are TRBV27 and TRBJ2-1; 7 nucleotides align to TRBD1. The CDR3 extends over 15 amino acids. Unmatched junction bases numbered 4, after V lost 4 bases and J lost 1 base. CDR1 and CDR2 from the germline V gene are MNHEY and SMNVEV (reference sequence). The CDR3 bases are TGTGCCAGCAGTTCAACAGGGGTGTCCTACAATGAGCAGTTCTTC. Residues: CASSSTGVSYNEQFF.

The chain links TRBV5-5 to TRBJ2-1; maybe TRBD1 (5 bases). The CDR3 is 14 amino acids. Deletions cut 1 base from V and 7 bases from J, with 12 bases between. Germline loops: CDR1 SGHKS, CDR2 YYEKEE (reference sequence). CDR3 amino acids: CASSLSRAMNEQFF. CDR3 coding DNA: TGTGCCAGCAGCTTGAGCAGGGCTATGAATGAGCAGTTCTTC.

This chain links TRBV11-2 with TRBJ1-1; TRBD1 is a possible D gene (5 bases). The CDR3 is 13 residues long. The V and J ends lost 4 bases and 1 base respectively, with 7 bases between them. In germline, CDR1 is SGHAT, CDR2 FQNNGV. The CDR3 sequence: CASSSDRNTEAFF. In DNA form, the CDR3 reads TGTGCCAGCAGCTCAGACAGGAACACTGAAGCTTTCTTT.

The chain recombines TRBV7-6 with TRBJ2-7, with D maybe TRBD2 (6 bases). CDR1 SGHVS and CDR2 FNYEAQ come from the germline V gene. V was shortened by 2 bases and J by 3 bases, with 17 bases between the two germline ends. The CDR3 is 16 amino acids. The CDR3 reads CASSLPGGKTSYEQYF. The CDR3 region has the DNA TGTGCCAGCAGCTTACCGGGCGGGAAGACTAGCTACGAGCAGTACTTC.

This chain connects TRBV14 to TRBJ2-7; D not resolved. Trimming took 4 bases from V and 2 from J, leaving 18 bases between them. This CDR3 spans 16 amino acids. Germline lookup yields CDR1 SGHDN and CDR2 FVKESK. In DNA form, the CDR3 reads TGTGCCAGCAGCCCCCTTCCGGTGGGGTTGCCCTACGAGCAGTACTTC. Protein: CASSPLPVGLPYEQYF.

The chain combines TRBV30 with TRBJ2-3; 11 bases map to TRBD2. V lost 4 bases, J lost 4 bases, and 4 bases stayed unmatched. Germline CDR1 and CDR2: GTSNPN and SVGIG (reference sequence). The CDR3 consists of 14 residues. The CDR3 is CAWNLAGGADTQYF. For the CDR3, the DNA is TGTGCCTGGAACTTAGCGGGAGGGGCAGATACGCAGTATTTT.

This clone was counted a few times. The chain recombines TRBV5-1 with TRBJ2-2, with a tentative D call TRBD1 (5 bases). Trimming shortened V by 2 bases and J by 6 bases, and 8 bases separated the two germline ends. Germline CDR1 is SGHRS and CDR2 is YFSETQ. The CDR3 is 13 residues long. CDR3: CASSFLGPGELFF. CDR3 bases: TGCGCCAGCAGCTTTTTGGGGCCCGGGGAGCTGTTTTTT. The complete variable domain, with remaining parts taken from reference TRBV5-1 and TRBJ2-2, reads KAGVTQTPRYLIKTRGQQVTLSCSPISGHRSVSWYQQTPGQGLQFLFEYFSETQRNKGNFPGRFSGRQFSNSRSEMNVSTLELGDSALYLCASSFLGPGELFFGEGSRLTVL.

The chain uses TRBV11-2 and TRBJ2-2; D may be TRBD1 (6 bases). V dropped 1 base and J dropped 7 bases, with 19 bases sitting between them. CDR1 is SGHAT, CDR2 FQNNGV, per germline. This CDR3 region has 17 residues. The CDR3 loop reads CASSLVRVGQRLGELFF. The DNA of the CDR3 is TGTGCCAGCAGCTTAGTTCGGGTGGGACAACGGCTCGGGGAGCTGTTTTTT.

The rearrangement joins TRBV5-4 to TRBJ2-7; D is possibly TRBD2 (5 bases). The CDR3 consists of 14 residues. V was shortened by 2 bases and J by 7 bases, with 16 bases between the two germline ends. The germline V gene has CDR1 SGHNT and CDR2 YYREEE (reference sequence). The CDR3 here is CASSLESSPGEQYF. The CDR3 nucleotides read TGTGCCAGCAGCTTAGAGTCTAGCCCGGGGGAGCAGTACTTC.

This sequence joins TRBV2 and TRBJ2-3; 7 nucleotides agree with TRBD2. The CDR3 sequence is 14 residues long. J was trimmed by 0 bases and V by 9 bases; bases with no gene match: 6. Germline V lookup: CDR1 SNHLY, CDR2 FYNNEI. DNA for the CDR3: TGTGCCAGGGCCCCTAGCGGAAGCACAGATACGCAGTATTTT. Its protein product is CARAPSGSTDTQYF. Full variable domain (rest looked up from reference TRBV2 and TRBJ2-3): EPEVTQTPSHQVTQMGQEVILRCVPISNHLYFYWYRQILGQKVEFLVSFYNNEISEKSEIFDDQFSVERPDGSNFTLKIRSTKLEDSAMYFCARAPSGSTDTQYFGPGTRLTVL.